A selection of T cell receptor beta chains follows, all from one sample in a study of T cells after yellow fever vaccination. A single record per CDR3 protein comes from TCRdb applying MiXCR to the 5' RACE reads. The table has about 130,000 distinct CDR3 sequences, 6% to 8% seen once. This specimen was CD4+ T cells sorted from PBMCs, taken about 10 days after the first yellow fever vaccination. The receptors originated from a man younger than 35 who received the YFV17D yellow fever vaccine. CDR3s include the opening cysteine and the closing phenylalanine or tryptophan. The order of the fields is V gene, J gene, CDR3 protein.

V gene: TRBV5-1
J gene: TRBJ1-1
CDR3 protein: CASSLRGGGSMNTEAFF

V gene: TRBV4-3
J gene: TRBJ1-5
CDR3 protein: CASSQVRNQPQHF

V gene: TRBV12-3/TRBV12-4
J gene: TRBJ1-4
CDR3 protein: CASRRQGTKMELFF

V gene: TRBV6-5
J gene: TRBJ2-1
CDR3 protein: CASSYSSAGLAGEQFF

V gene: TRBV7-2
J gene: TRBJ2-3
CDR3 protein: CASSHTDTQYF

V gene: TRBV29-1
J gene: TRBJ1-2
CDR3 protein: CSGVIGAMGGYTF

V gene: TRBV27
J gene: TRBJ1-2
CDR3 protein: CASRTGTGGGYTF

V gene: TRBV9
J gene: TRBJ2-2
CDR3 protein: CASSGRTGVNSGELFF

V gene: TRBV7-2
J gene: TRBJ1-1
CDR3 protein: CASNEGQLNTEAFF

V gene: TRBV7-6
J gene: TRBJ2-7
CDR3 protein: CASSLAGVSSYEQYF

V gene: TRBV4-1
J gene: TRBJ2-3
CDR3 protein: CASSLQTSGDTDTQYF

V gene: TRBV7-2
J gene: TRBJ2-7
CDR3 protein: CASSPGQRGHEQYF

V gene: TRBV4-2
J gene: TRBJ2-4
CDR3 protein: CAMSPGIGGNIQYF

V gene: TRBV5-1
J gene: TRBJ2-5
CDR3 protein: CASSVAEGRETQYF

V gene: TRBV29-1
J gene: TRBJ2-7
CDR3 protein: CSVGLRGLPYEQYF

V gene: TRBV27
J gene: TRBJ2-5
CDR3 protein: CASSLSSSGSTQETQYF

V gene: TRBV5-1
J gene: TRBJ2-1
CDR3 protein: CASSLGGGLGSDEQFF

V gene: TRBV7-7
J gene: TRBJ2-3
CDR3 protein: CASSPPSGTQYF

V gene: TRBV24-1
J gene: TRBJ2-6
CDR3 protein: CATSAVLGDQVQSGANVLTF

V gene: TRBV20-1
J gene: TRBJ2-5
CDR3 protein: CSARARIGTQYF

V gene: TRBV5-1
J gene: TRBJ2-1
CDR3 protein: CASSLTSYNEQFF

V gene: TRBV2
J gene: TRBJ1-6
CDR3 protein: CASSENNSPLHF

V gene: TRBV11-2
J gene: TRBJ2-5
CDR3 protein: CASSLVGINQETQYF

V gene: TRBV28
J gene: TRBJ2-3
CDR3 protein: CASSFWGAGTDTQYF

V gene: TRBV9
J gene: TRBJ2-1
CDR3 protein: CASSVGTSRVNEQFF

V gene: TRBV6-5
J gene: TRBJ1-1
CDR3 protein: CASSSHFPNTEAFF

V gene: TRBV5-1
J gene: TRBJ2-1
CDR3 protein: CASRGATGFGNEQFF

V gene: TRBV9
J gene: TRBJ2-2
CDR3 protein: CASSVGRTGELFF

V gene: TRBV11-3
J gene: TRBJ2-5
CDR3 protein: CASSPGLGETQYF

V gene: TRBV19
J gene: TRBJ2-3
CDR3 protein: CASTLAGGPDTQYF

V gene: TRBV20-1
J gene: TRBJ2-3
CDR3 protein: CSASGTENTQYF

V gene: TRBV18
J gene: TRBJ2-6
CDR3 protein: CASSPPDLGTGANVLTF

V gene: TRBV5-1
J gene: TRBJ2-5
CDR3 protein: CASSPELRETQYF

V gene: TRBV7-3
J gene: TRBJ2-5
CDR3 protein: CASSLTQQETQYF

V gene: TRBV7-3
J gene: TRBJ2-5
CDR3 protein: CASSQNGGETQYF

V gene: TRBV6-2/TRBV6-3
J gene: TRBJ1-1
CDR3 protein: CASSYPSKHTEAFF

V gene: TRBV5-6
J gene: TRBJ2-1
CDR3 protein: CASSLVSGSNEQFF

V gene: TRBV7-2
J gene: TRBJ2-3
CDR3 protein: CASSLGALGGTDTQYF

V gene: TRBV9
J gene: TRBJ1-5
CDR3 protein: CASSPQGWGAQGNQPQHF

V gene: TRBV6-2/TRBV6-3
J gene: TRBJ2-1
CDR3 protein: CAKTSGGISYNEQFF

V gene: TRBV7-3
J gene: TRBJ1-2
CDR3 protein: CASRRGLDYGYTF

V gene: TRBV7-6
J gene: TRBJ1-3
CDR3 protein: CASSLGQGAGNTIYF

V gene: TRBV5-4
J gene: TRBJ1-1
CDR3 protein: CASSREGPTGTTEAFF

V gene: TRBV5-5
J gene: TRBJ2-5
CDR3 protein: CASSLADGGETQYF

V gene: TRBV23-1
J gene: TRBJ1-5
CDR3 protein: CASPRDGNSNQPQHF

V gene: TRBV7-9
J gene: TRBJ1-2
CDR3 protein: CASRDRGDGYTF

V gene: TRBV4-3
J gene: TRBJ2-2
CDR3 protein: CASSRGADRELFF

V gene: TRBV6-5
J gene: TRBJ1-4
CDR3 protein: CASSYSSSWATGGGEKLFF

V gene: TRBV7-2
J gene: TRBJ2-5
CDR3 protein: CASSRRLIETQYF

V gene: TRBV4-3
J gene: TRBJ1-1
CDR3 protein: CASSQDARTEAFF

V gene: TRBV12-3/TRBV12-4
J gene: TRBJ2-7
CDR3 protein: CASSLARDVEQYF

V gene: TRBV5-6
J gene: TRBJ2-7
CDR3 protein: CASSLGGWGTGSSPYEQYF

V gene: TRBV7-2
J gene: TRBJ2-7
CDR3 protein: CASSLYASSSSYEQYF

V gene: TRBV7-9
J gene: TRBJ1-5
CDR3 protein: CASSSVPRGQRSNQPQHF

V gene: TRBV11-2
J gene: TRBJ2-7
CDR3 protein: CASSLVGLADYEQYF